A single sample is the source of the 23 T cell receptor beta chains below, sequenced in a study of CD8+ T cells in alopecia areata (dated by TCRdb to the late 2010s). The library came from the immunoSEQ multiplex PCR assay. To provide template for TCR sequencing, every sample had RNA extracted and reverse transcribed into cDNA. TCRdb limited this immuneACCESS table to in-frame rearrangements with V and J called. A share of clones is missing; checked studies link under half to unresolved V genes, and the rest is unexplained. The sample contains 190,000 or so clones, nearly 60% of them found a single time. The top ten constitute 5.5% of the sample. Taken with the paper, the label for time point translates to: about 25 weeks on oral tofacitinib. The sample's treatment or condition label, decoded: oral pan-JAK inhibitor, 5-10 mg twice daily. Material: CD4+ T cells sorted from blood, obtained at week 24, from a patient treated with tofacitinib. These receptors originate from a human donor with alopecia areata.

The V call is TRBV7-2, the J call TRBJ2-1; TRBD1 matches at 7 bases. This CDR3 contains 17 residues. The V gene's germline CDR1 is SGHTA and CDR2 FQGNSA. V lost 5 bases to trimming and J lost 4 bases; unmatched junction nucleotides: 14. The CDR3 here is CASSQIKTTDRYNEQFF. CDR3 nucleotide sequence: TGTGCCAGCAGCCAAATCAAAACCACGGACAGGTACAATGAGCAGTTCTTC. The full variable domain, in which reference TRBV7-2 and TRBJ2-1 provide the parts outside the CDR3, is GAGVSQSPSNKVTEKGKDVELRCDPISGHTALYWYRQSLGQGLEFLIYFQGNSAPDKSGLPSDRFSAERTGGSVSTLTIQRTQQEDSAVYLCASSQIKTTDRYNEQFFGPGTRLTVL.

This clone was seen more than once but under ten times. V is TRBV10-3 and J is TRBJ2-7; maybe TRBD2 (5 bases). The V and J ends lost 5 bases and 6 bases respectively, with 14 bases between them. The CDR3 runs to 13 residues. Germline CDR1 is ENHRY and CDR2 is SYGVKD. For the CDR3, the DNA is TGTGCCATCAGTCCGCAACTAGTAGCCGAGCAGTACTTC. It yields the protein CAISPQLVAEQYF.

V usage is TRBV20-1 and J usage is TRBJ2-7; D is unclear. V shed 3 bases and J shed 4 bases, with 7 bases lying between them. This CDR3 is built from 11 residues. CDR1 and CDR2 from the germline V gene are DFQATT and SNEGSKA (reference sequence). The CDR3 spells CSASLGYEQYF. Here the CDR3 DNA reads TGCAGTGCTAGTTTAGGATACGAGCAGTACTTC.

The rearrangement joins TRBV2 to TRBJ1-2; D gene unclear. The CDR3 length is 13 residues. V was shortened by 1 base and J by 6 bases, with 9 bases between the two germline ends. Germline loops: CDR1 SNHLY, CDR2 FYNNEI. The CDR3 is CASSEERENGYTF. The CDR3 nucleotides read TGTGCCAGCAGTGAAGAACGGGAGAATGGCTACACCTTC. Based on the CDR3 plus reference TRBV2 and TRBJ1-2, the full variable domain is EPEVTQTPSHQVTQMGQEVILRCVPISNHLYFYWYRQILGQKVEFLVSFYNNEISEKSEIFDDQFSVERPDGSNFTLKIRSTKLEDSAMYFCASSEERENGYTFGSGTRLTVV.

This clone appeared a few times. The rearrangement links TRBV5-1 to TRBJ2-7; 8 bases agree with TRBD1. Germline loops: CDR1 SGHRS, CDR2 YFSETQ. The CDR3 contains 16 residues. V lost 0 bases and J lost 5; bases outside the gene matches: 10. The CDR3 nucleotides are TGCGCCAGCAGCTTGGGGAACCGAGACAGGGGAGACGAGCAGTACTTC. This codes for CASSLGNRDRGDEQYF.

This chain joins TRBV5-6 and TRBJ2-7, with a weak D call TRBD1 (6 bases). The CDR3 covers 16 residues. Germline V gene data show CDR1 as SGHDT and CDR2 as YYEEEE. Between the trimmed V and J ends, which lost 4 bases and 1 base, there was a span of 18 bases. Written as DNA, the CDR3 is TGTGCCAGCAGCGGCTTGGACAGTACCAGGTCCTACGAGCAGTACTTC. Amino acid sequence: CASSGLDSTRSYEQYF.

CDR3 bases: TGTGCCAGCAGCTTAGGACTAGCGGGAGGGCCAAGTTCCTACGAGCAGTACTTC. This sequence encodes CASSLGLAGGPSSYEQYF. The chain is built from TRBV7-2 and TRBJ2-7, with 14 bases aligning to TRBD2. With 1 base clipped from V and 1 base from J, the junction kept 6 bases outside the gene matches. This CDR3 contains 18 residues. Germline CDR1 is SGHTA and CDR2 is FQGNSA.

The CDR3 DNA is TGTGCCAGCTCAAGCCGGGACAGGGGTGGCTATGGCTACACCTTC. It yields the protein CASSSRDRGGYGYTF. This chain connects TRBV18 to TRBJ1-2; 10 nucleotides agree with TRBD1. The ends lost 5 bases at V and 4 bases at J; junction bases unmatched: 7. The germline V gene encodes CDR1 KGHSH and CDR2 LQKENI. The CDR3 has 15 amino acids.

The CDR3 sequence is CASSHPLGDQRDPLHF. The CDR3 DNA is TGCGCCAGCAGTCATCCACTGGGGGATCAGAGAGATCCCCTCCACTTT. The chain is built from TRBV23-1 and TRBJ1-6, with D possibly matching TRBD1 (5 bases). TRBV23-1 is an ORF, and what it does is uncertain. This CDR3 is built from 16 residues. Deletions cut 3 bases from V and 13 bases from J, with 22 bases between.

The V gene is TRBV29-1, the J gene TRBJ2-4, with D uncertain. Germline V gene lookup returns CDR1 SQVTM and CDR2 ANQGSEA. The CDR3 runs 13 residues. Trimming took off 6 bases at V and 0 bases at J, with 9 bases between the two ends. CDR3 in amino acids: CSVSDGAKNIQYF. CDR3 nucleotide sequence: TGCAGCGTGTCGGATGGAGCCAAAAACATTCAGTACTTC.

This clone was seen a handful of times. CDR3 in DNA: TGTGCCAGCAAACTAGACTGGATCAGCTCCTACAATGAGCAGTTCTTC. Translated: CASKLDWISSYNEQFF. V and J are TRBV7-2 and TRBJ2-1; perhaps TRBD2 as D (5 bases). Per germline, CDR1 SGHTA and CDR2 FQGNSA. V shed 7 bases and J shed 0 bases, with 16 bases lying between them. CDR3 length equals 16 residues.

This clone was detected only a few times. The chain couples TRBV5-1 to TRBJ2-7, with 10 bases lining up with TRBD2. Unmatched junction bases numbered 5, after V lost 3 bases and J lost 5 bases. The CDR3 length is 14 residues. The germline CDR1 and CDR2 sequences are SGHRS and YFSETQ. The CDR3 sequence is CASSSAGGLHEQYF. In nucleotides, the CDR3 is TGCGCCAGCAGCTCAGCGGGGGGGCTGCACGAGCAGTACTTC. Together with reference TRBV5-1 and TRBJ2-7, the CDR3 gives the full variable domain: KAGVTQTPRYLIKTRGQQVTLSCSPISGHRSVSWYQQTPGQGLQFLFEYFSETQRNKGNFPGRFSGRQFSNSRSEMNVSTLELGDSALYLCASSSAGGLHEQYFGPGTRLTVT.

This chain links TRBV18 with TRBJ1-5; unclear D gene. Germline loops: CDR1 KGHSH, CDR2 LQKENI. Trimming removed 0 bases from V and 3 bases from J, with 9 bases in between. CDR3 length: 15 residues. In nucleotides, the CDR3 is TGTGCCAGCTCACCACCCCCGGGCCCCAATCAGCCCCAGCATTTT. Amino acid sequence: CASSPPPGPNQPQHF.

This rearrangement joins TRBV19 to TRBJ2-2, with D perhaps given as TRBD1 or TRBD2 (5 bases each). Germline CDR1 LNHDA, CDR2 SQIVND (reference sequence). This CDR3 has 12 residues. V lost 6 bases to trimming and J lost 8 bases, with 10 bases between them. CDR3 in amino acids: CASSTREGELFF. The CDR3, as DNA: TGTGCCAGTAGCACCAGGGAGGGGGAGCTGTTTTTT.

This clone was seen a handful of times. The chain uses TRBV29-1 and TRBJ2-7; possibly TRBD2 for D (6 bases). The germline V gene has CDR1 SQVTM and CDR2 ANQGSEA. The CDR3 totals 12 residues. With 7 bases removed from V and 6 bases from J, the gap between germline ends came to 16 bases. CDR3: CSAGTPALEQYF. The CDR3 bases are TGCAGCGCCGGGACTCCGGCCCTCGAGCAGTACTTC.

V is TRBV2 and J is TRBJ2-5; no firm D call. The CDR3 totals 15 residues. Trimming removed 7 bases from V and 2 bases from J, with 17 bases in between. Germline CDR1 SNHLY, CDR2 FYNNEI. The CDR3 DNA sequence: TGTGCCAGCATCCGTGAAGGGAAAAAACAAGAGACCCAGTACTTC. Translating gives CASIREGKKQETQYF. The entire variable domain, with the rest obtained from reference TRBV2 and TRBJ2-5, is as follows: EPEVTQTPSHQVTQMGQEVILRCVPISNHLYFYWYRQILGQKVEFLVSFYNNEISEKSEIFDDQFSVERPDGSNFTLKIRSTKLEDSAMYFCASIREGKKQETQYFGPGTRLLVL.

Only a few counts were recorded for this clone. V gene TRBV7-2 combines with J gene TRBJ1-2, with D possibly TRBD1 on 5 matching bases. CDR1 is SGHTA and CDR2 is FQGNSA in the germline V gene. V lost 3 bases to trimming and J lost 6 bases, with 11 bases between them. This CDR3 is built from 13 residues. The DNA for the CDR3 is TGTGCCAGCAGCTTGGGCAGGGCCGATGGCTACACCTTC. Translating it yields CASSLGRADGYTF.

The genes are TRBV7-2 and TRBJ2-7; 7 bases are a match to TRBD2. CDR3 length equals 15 residues. V shed 2 bases and J 1 base; nucleotides not matched to a gene: 5. Germline V gives CDR1 SGHTA, CDR2 FQGNSA. The CDR3 here is CASSLRAGESYEQYF. The CDR3 DNA sequence: TGTGCCAGCAGCTTAAGGGCGGGGGAATCCTACGAGCAGTACTTC.

The chain joins TRBV15 to TRBJ2-3; TRBD1 matches 10 bases. CDR1 is LNHNV and CDR2 is YYDKDF in the germline V gene (reference sequence). V dropped 4 bases and J dropped 9; count of bases not matched to a gene: 4. The length of the CDR3 is 13 residues. The CDR3 nucleotides read TGTGCCACCAGCACCGGGACAGGGGACACGCAGTATTTT. Translating gives CATSTGTGDTQYF.

J is TRBJ2-7 and V is TRBV2; D unclear. Trimming removed 1 base from V and 2 bases from J, with 3 bases in between. The CDR3 covers 12 residues. Germline CDR1 reads SNHLY; CDR2 reads FYNNEI. The CDR3 is CASSEVAYEQYF. The CDR3 DNA sequence: TGTGCCAGCAGTGAAGTGGCCTACGAGCAGTACTTC.

The CDR3 protein is CASSGQALNTEAFF. CDR3 nucleotide sequence: TGTGCCAGCAGTGGACAGGCACTGAACACTGAAGCTTTCTTT. This chain links TRBV2 with TRBJ1-1, with a weak D call TRBD1 (6 bases). Trimming stripped 4 bases from V and 0 bases from J, with 9 bases between. Germline-derived CDR1 and CDR2 are SNHLY and FYNNEI. CDR3 length: 14 residues.

The J gene is TRBJ1-6, the V gene TRBV5-6; 9 nucleotides match TRBD1. The CDR3 totals 16 residues. Germline V gives CDR1 SGHDT, CDR2 YYEEEE. V trimming: 4 bases; J trimming: 6 bases; junction bases outside the gene matches: 8. The DNA for the CDR3 is TGTGCCAGCAGCGGAAACAGGGGGCGCGTTAATTCACCCCTCCACTTT. Its protein is CASSGNRGRVNSPLHF. The full variable domain, rest sourced from reference TRBV5-6 and TRBJ1-6, is DAGVTQSPTHLIKTRGQQVTLRCSPKSGHDTVSWYQQALGQGPQFIFQYYEEEERQRGNFPDRFSGHQFPNYSSELNVNALLLGDSALYLCASSGNRGRVNSPLHFGNGTRLTVT.

The chain links TRBV5-6 to TRBJ1-2; the D is unclear. Germline CDR1 reads SGHDT; CDR2 reads YYEEEE. Trimming removed 0 bases from V and 8 bases from J, with 11 bases in between. The CDR3 is 13 residues long. CDR3 sequence: CASSLEDTNGYTF. In DNA form, the CDR3 reads TGTGCCAGCAGCTTGGAAGATACTAACGGCTACACCTTC.